Shown below are 32 T cell receptor beta chains from a single sample sequenced in a study of CD8 T cells in Susac syndrome. With random hexamers, roughly 0.5 to 1 ug RNA was reverse transcribed. TCRdb used MiXCR to reprocess the immunoSEQ multiplex PCR reads, holding one entry per CDR3 protein. This table holds 130,000 or so distinct CDR3 sequences, under 96% found once. The sequencing sample was made of CD4+ T cells from PBMCs. Every receptor here comes from a human donor with Susac syndrome.

The chain links TRBV29-1 to TRBJ1-1, with D maybe TRBD1 (5 bases). This CDR3 region has 15 residues. The ends were cut back, 2 bases at V and 2 bases at J, with 15 bases in the middle. Germline V gene lookup returns CDR1 SQVTM and CDR2 ANQGSEA. The DNA for the CDR3 is TGCAGCGTTGAATCCTCCGGGACGAGAAACACTGAAGCTTTCTTT. This codes for CSVESSGTRNTEAFF.

V is TRBV11-1 and J is TRBJ2-7; D remains ambiguous. Germline-derived CDR1 and CDR2 are SGHAT and FQDESV (reference sequence). This CDR3 contains 12 residues. V was trimmed by 3 bases and J by 13 bases, leaving 16 bases between them. The CDR3 sequence: CASSLRNGHPYF. Written as DNA, the CDR3 is TGTGCCAGCAGCTTGAGGAACGGTCACCCCTACTTC. Full variable domain (outside the CDR3, taken from reference TRBV11-1 and TRBJ2-7): EAEVAQSPRYKITEKSQAVAFWCDPISGHATLYWYRQILGQGPELLVQFQDESVVDDSQLPKDRFSAERLKGVDSTLKIQPAELGDSAMYLCASSLRNGHPYFGPGTRLTVT.

This sequence joins TRBV29-1 and TRBJ2-5, with D possibly being TRBD1 (5 bases). The CDR3 runs to 14 residues. Germline-derived CDR1 and CDR2 are SQVTM and ANQGSEA. V was shortened by 1 base and J by 2 bases, with 11 bases between the two germline ends. The CDR3 bases are TGCAGCGTTGAAGTGATGAGACAGCAAGAGACCCAGTACTTC. Protein: CSVEVMRQQETQYF. The variable domain in full, completed from reference TRBV29-1 and TRBJ2-5, reads SAVISQKPSRDICQRGTSLTIQCQVDSQVTMMFWYRQQPGQSLTLIATANQGSEATYESGFVIDKFPISRPNLTFSTLTVSNMSPEDSSIYLCSVEVMRQQETQYFGPGTRLLVL.

The V call is TRBV20-1, the J call TRBJ2-7; D is undetermined. V gave up 4 bases and J gave up 4 bases, with 5 bases separating them. The germline V gene has CDR1 DFQATT and CDR2 SNEGSKA (reference sequence). This CDR3 spans 10 amino acids. The CDR3 sequence: CSATDYEQYF. DNA for the CDR3: TGCAGTGCTACGGATTACGAGCAGTACTTC.

A single count supports this clonotype. This chain uses TRBV29-1 with TRBJ2-7; either TRBD1 or TRBD2 may supply D (5 bases each). Germline CDR1 is SQVTM and CDR2 is ANQGSEA. V was trimmed by 3 bases and J by 2 bases, leaving 11 bases between them. There are 13 residues in the CDR3. In nucleotides, the CDR3 is TGCAGCGTTGATACAGGAGGAGCCTACGAGCAGTACTTC. Protein sequence: CSVDTGGAYEQYF.

The gene calls are TRBV18 and TRBJ1-1; no definite D call. The CDR3 runs 12 residues. CDR1 is KGHSH and CDR2 is LQKENI in the germline V gene. V shed 6 bases and J shed 12 bases, with 17 bases lying between them. The CDR3 loop reads CASSPGPGNPFF. CDR3 DNA sequence: TGTGCCAGCTCCCCCGGGCCCGGGAATCCTTTCTTT. The full variable domain, completed using reference TRBV18 and TRBJ1-1, is NAGVMQNPRHLVRRRGQEARLRCSPMKGHSHVYWYRQLPEEGLKFMVYLQKENIIDESGMPKERFSAEFPKEGPSILRIQQVVRGDSAAYFCASSPGPGNPFFGQGTRLTVV.

DNA of the CDR3: TGCGCCAGCAGCCAAGGACTAGTCATACCCTACGAGCAGTACTTC. Translating it yields CASSQGLVIPYEQYF. This chain joins TRBV4-1 and TRBJ2-7, with D perhaps TRBD2 (6 bases). The length of the CDR3 is 15 residues. V lost 1 base and J 2 bases, leaving 12 bases between the germline ends. The germline V gene encodes CDR1 MGHRA and CDR2 YSYEKL.

The V and J genes are TRBV12-3 or TRBV12-4 and TRBJ2-6, with D possibly being TRBD2 (5 bases). The length of the CDR3 is 14 residues. Trimming removed 7 bases at V and 4 bases at J, with 11 bases between. As DNA, the CDR3 is TGTGCCAGCACCCTCCCGGGGGGGGCCAACGTCCTGACTTTC. Translating gives CASTLPGGANVLTF.

The genes are TRBV24-1 and TRBJ2-2, with TRBD2 matching 13 bases. V was clipped by 2 bases and J by 4 bases; unmatched bases: 6. Germline-derived CDR1 and CDR2 are KGHDR and SFDVKD. The CDR3 totals 18 residues. The CDR3 DNA sequence: TGTGCCACCAGTGATTCAGGACTAGCGGGAGTTGGCACCGGGGAGCTGTTTTTT. The encoded protein is CATSDSGLAGVGTGELFF.

This chain connects TRBV2 to TRBJ1-5; no firm D call. The length of the CDR3 is 14 residues. The germline gives CDR1 SNHLY, CDR2 FYNNEI. With 7 bases removed from V and 5 bases from J, the gap between germline ends came to 15 bases. CDR3 DNA: TGTGCCAGCACCGAGGTCAGTGGGGATCAGCCCCAGCATTTT. Amino acids: CASTEVSGDQPQHF.

This rearrangement joins TRBV28 to TRBJ2-1; possible D gene TRBD2, 5 bases. Germline CDR1 MDHEN, CDR2 SYDVKM. The CDR3 length is 15 residues. The V end was cut by 4 bases, the J end by 10 bases, with 20 bases between. The CDR3 DNA sequence: TGTGCCAGCAGTTCCACCTCGGCGGGTGCCTTAGAGCAGTTCTTC. It specifies CASSSTSAGALEQFF.

The chain carries TRBV28 and TRBJ2-3, with a possible D match to TRBD2 (7 bases). CDR1 and CDR2 from the germline V gene are MDHEN and SYDVKM. The V and J ends lost 5 bases and 9 bases respectively, with 18 bases between them. This CDR3 has 14 residues. The CDR3 DNA follows: TGTGCCAGCAGTCGCAGGGGCGGGGGCGGAACGCAGTATTTT. Translation gives CASSRRGGGGTQYF.

The V call is TRBV20-1, the J call TRBJ2-2; possible D gene TRBD1, 6 bases. V was pared by 0 bases and J by 3 bases, with 23 bases between. Germline lookup yields CDR1 DFQATT and CDR2 SNEGSKA (reference sequence). The CDR3 is made up of 19 amino acids. The CDR3 region is CSARDRSGWGPRDTGELFF. The CDR3 DNA is TGCAGTGCTAGAGATCGATCTGGGTGGGGGCCCCGTGACACCGGGGAGCTGTTTTTT.

V gene TRBV20-1 combines with J gene TRBJ2-3, with TRBD2 matching over 8 bases. The V gene end was trimmed by 6 bases and the J gene end by 0 bases; junction bases not matched to a gene: 5. The CDR3 spans 14 residues. Germline loops: CDR1 DFQATT, CDR2 SNEGSKA (reference sequence). The chain's CDR3 is CSATPSGSTDTQYF. The CDR3 DNA is TGCAGTGCAACTCCTAGCGGGAGCACAGATACGCAGTATTTT.

CDR3 residues: CASSIRDFPTGELFF. CDR3 bases: TGTGCCAGCAGCATCCGGGACTTTCCCACCGGGGAGCTGTTTTTT. The V and J genes are TRBV7-8 and TRBJ2-2; tentatively, D is TRBD2 (6 bases). The germline V gene encodes CDR1 SGHVS and CDR2 FQNEAQ. CDR3 size: 15 residues. V was trimmed by 5 bases and J by 4 bases, leaving 14 bases between them.

V usage is TRBV5-6 and J usage is TRBJ2-5, with unresolved D. This CDR3 comprises 13 residues. The V gene lost 5 bases and the J gene lost 5 bases, with 13 bases spanning the gap. Germline loops: CDR1 SGHDT, CDR2 YYEEEE. CDR3: CASRIKSVETQYF. CDR3 DNA sequence: TGTGCCAGCAGAATTAAGTCGGTCGAGACCCAGTACTTC. Full variable domain (outside the CDR3, taken from reference TRBV5-6 and TRBJ2-5): DAGVTQSPTHLIKTRGQQVTLRCSPKSGHDTVSWYQQALGQGPQFIFQYYEEEERQRGNFPDRFSGHQFPNYSSELNVNALLLGDSALYLCASRIKSVETQYFGPGTRLLVL.

The V gene is TRBV20-1, the J gene TRBJ2-7; no clear D. The CDR3 loop spans 11 amino acids. Germline CDR1 is DFQATT and CDR2 is SNEGSKA (reference sequence). Trimming shortened V by 0 bases and J by 4 bases, and 4 bases separated the two germline ends. The CDR3 loop reads CSAREGYEQYF. DNA of the CDR3: TGCAGTGCTAGAGAGGGATACGAGCAGTACTTC.

The rearrangement links TRBV20-1 to TRBJ2-5, with D perhaps matching TRBD1 (5 bases). CDR3 length equals 13 residues. Germline V CDR1 and CDR2: DFQATT, SNEGSKA (reference sequence). Trimming took off 0 bases at V and 2 bases at J, with 7 bases between the two ends. CDR3 region: CSAREAGQETQYF. The CDR3 bases are TGCAGTGCTAGAGAGGCAGGGCAAGAGACCCAGTACTTC.

The rearrangement links TRBV2 to TRBJ2-1; 9 bases agree with TRBD1. In germline, CDR1 is SNHLY, CDR2 FYNNEI. The junction had 8 bases not matched to a gene; V was cut back by 6 bases and J by 5 bases. The CDR3 covers 15 residues. Here the CDR3 DNA reads TGTGCCAGCAGGTGGGACAGGGAAATAAACAATGAGCAGTTCTTC. It translates to CASRWDREINNEQFF.

V gene TRBV28 combines with J gene TRBJ2-4; weak D call: TRBD2 (7 bases). The V end lost 4 bases, the J end lost 1 base, and 11 bases lay between the germline ends. Germline CDR1 reads MDHEN; CDR2 reads SYDVKM. The CDR3 has 15 residues. CDR3: CASSSWGGAKNIQYF. CDR3 nucleotide sequence: TGTGCCAGCAGTTCCTGGGGGGGCGCCAAAAACATTCAGTACTTC. Full variable domain (outside the CDR3, taken from reference TRBV28 and TRBJ2-4): DVKVTQSSRYLVKRTGEKVFLECVQDMDHENMFWYRQDPGLGLRLIYFSYDVKMKEKGDIPEGYSVSREKKERFSLILESASTNQTSMYLCASSSWGGAKNIQYFGAGTRLSVL.

This clonotype was picked up one time. The chain uses TRBV9 and TRBJ2-5; 7 nucleotides align to TRBD1. CDR1 is SGDLS and CDR2 is YYNGEE in the germline V gene. Losses at the gene ends were 4 bases for V and 7 bases for J; bases not matched to a gene: 7. The CDR3 is 13 residues long. The CDR3 DNA is TGTGCCAGCAGCTCTGGGACAGCCCCGACCCAGTACTTC. Residues: CASSSGTAPTQYF. The full variable domain, completed using reference TRBV9 and TRBJ2-5, is DSGVTQTPKHLITATGQRVTLRCSPRSGDLSVYWYQQSLDQGLQFLIQYYNGEERAKGNILERFSAQQFPDLHSELNLSSLELGDSALYFCASSSGTAPTQYFGPGTRLLVL.

The rearrangement links TRBV7-2 to TRBJ2-3; the D gene is possibly TRBD2 (6 bases). Deletions cut 1 base from V and 2 bases from J, with 13 bases between. Germline values: CDR1 SGHTA, CDR2 FQGNSA. There are 16 residues in the CDR3. This CDR3 is CASSLVQAGYTDTQYF. CDR3 DNA: TGTGCCAGCAGCTTAGTACAGGCGGGATACACAGATACGCAGTATTTT.

J is TRBJ2-6 and V is TRBV30, with D unresolved. CDR3 length equals 15 residues. Germline V CDR1 and CDR2: GTSNPN, SVGIG (reference sequence). The V end lost 3 bases, the J end lost 2 bases, and 11 bases lay between the germline ends. As DNA, the CDR3 is TGTGCCTGGAGCCTCTGGGGAACTGGGGCCAACGTCCTGACTTTC. Protein product: CAWSLWGTGANVLTF. The full variable domain, with the rest looked up from reference TRBV30 and TRBJ2-6, is SQTIHQWPATLVQPVGSPLSLECTVEGTSNPNLYWYRQAAGRGLQLLFYSVGIGQISSEVPQNLSASRPQDRQFILSSKKLLLSDSGFYLCAWSLWGTGANVLTFGAGSRLTVL.

The rearrangement uses TRBV5-4 and TRBJ1-2, with 7 bases fitting TRBD1. This CDR3 contains 15 residues. Germline assignment: CDR1 SGHNT and CDR2 YYREEE (reference sequence). The ends lost 3 bases at V and 8 bases at J; junction bases unmatched: 13. CDR3 sequence (DNA): TGTGCCAGCAGCTCAGGGGGGGATCAAGCGCGAGGCTACACCTTC. Protein: CASSSGGDQARGYTF.

The genes are TRBV10-2 and TRBJ2-5; no definite D call. The CDR3 runs 13 residues. Trimming shortened V by 4 bases and J by 1 base, and 7 bases separated the two germline ends. CDR1 and CDR2 from the germline V gene are WSHSY and SAAADI. The CDR3 DNA follows: TGCGCCAGCAGTGTACAGATCCAAGAGACCCAGTACTTC. Its protein product is CASSVQIQETQYF.

The rearrangement links TRBV7-3 to TRBJ2-1; 7 nucleotides line up with TRBD2. The CDR3 consists of 14 residues. Germline V gives CDR1 SGHTA, CDR2 FQGTGA. Trimming at V came to 5 bases and at J to 4 bases, leaving 5 bases not matched to a gene. CDR3 in amino acids: CASSILAGYNEQFF. The CDR3 DNA sequence: TGTGCCAGCAGCATCTTAGCGGGTTACAATGAGCAGTTCTTC.

CDR3 amino acids: CSARDVGGASYNEQFF. The CDR3 nucleotides are TGCAGTGCTAGAGATGTGGGCGGAGCCTCCTACAATGAGCAGTTCTTC. The chain combines TRBV20-1 with TRBJ2-1; unclear D gene. CDR3 length: 16 amino acids. The V end lost 0 bases, the J end lost 0 bases, and 12 bases lay between the germline ends. Germline CDR1 DFQATT, CDR2 SNEGSKA (reference sequence).

The chain joins TRBV18 to TRBJ2-5; 7 nucleotides match TRBD2. Looked up from germline, CDR1 is KGHSH and CDR2 is LQKENI. Germline trimming cut 0 bases from V and 5 bases from J; bases unmatched to any gene: 12. The CDR3 is 17 residues long. CDR3: CASSPPGTGGRRETQYF. CDR3 DNA: TGTGCCAGCTCACCACCGGGTACCGGCGGGAGAAGGGAGACCCAGTACTTC.

The rearrangement joins TRBV29-1 to TRBJ2-5; 8 bases align to TRBD2. Germline V gene lookup returns CDR1 SQVTM and CDR2 ANQGSEA. The CDR3 loop spans 13 amino acids. With 6 bases clipped from V and 5 bases from J, the junction kept 8 bases outside the gene matches. The CDR3 DNA reads TGCAGCGTAGGTCCGGGACTAGGGGAGACCCAGTACTTC. Its protein product is CSVGPGLGETQYF.

This clonotype occurred once. The chain recombines TRBV20-1 with TRBJ2-2; the D is unclear. V lost 3 bases and J lost 1, with 6 bases in between. Germline CDR1 reads DFQATT; CDR2 reads SNEGSKA (reference sequence). The CDR3 loop spans 13 amino acids. The CDR3 sequence is CSARVRNTGELFF. The CDR3 DNA is TGCAGTGCTAGGGTGCGGAACACCGGGGAGCTGTTTTTT.

V and J are TRBV25-1 and TRBJ1-2; 9 bases line up with TRBD1. This CDR3 has 12 amino acids. Germline V gene sequence: CDR1 MGHDK, CDR2 SYGVNS. Germline trimming cut 3 bases from V and 8 bases from J; bases unmatched to any gene: 1. CDR3 nucleotides: TGTGCCAGCAGTGAGGACAGGGGCGGCTACACCTTC. Its translation: CASSEDRGGYTF.

The J gene is TRBJ2-3, the V gene TRBV30, with D possibly being TRBD1 (6 bases). V lost 3 bases and J lost 0, with 13 bases in between. CDR3 size: 15 residues. Germline V lookup: CDR1 GTSNPN, CDR2 SVGIG (reference sequence). As DNA, the CDR3 is TGTGCCTGGAGCCCCGGGACACTCAGCACAGATACGCAGTATTTT. Amino acid sequence: CAWSPGTLSTDTQYF.